Reported below is one T cell receptor (beta chain). Antigen unknown. Sequencing targeted expressed TCRB transcripts, as all isolated RNA had been reverse transcribed. Only in-frame clones appear in the TCRdb table, and some are missing; sequencing was by immunoSEQ multiplex PCR. The sample shows a few hundred thousand clones, 25% to 35% of them seen only once. Naive, central memory, regulatory and stem cell-like memory cells within the CD4+ compartment were sorted using CD45RO/CCR7/CD25/CD127/CD95/CD27. The data stem from a study of beta chain features in type 1 diabetes. Study background: Patients shared similar age, gender and cell yields with healthy donors.

Overall study results and limits: Moderate but significant shortening of TCRB CDR3s was recorded in all four CD4+ subsets from Type 1 diabetes patients.

CDR3 length: 13 amino acids. Trimming shortened V by 5 bases and J by 7 bases, and 12 bases separated the two germline ends. Per the germline V gene, CDR1 is LNHNV and CDR2 is YYDKDF (reference sequence). The chain has TRBV15 and TRBJ2-1; tentative D call: TRBD1 (6 bases). The TCR comes from a man younger than 35 in good health. Sequences were obtained from naive CD4+ T cells from blood. As DNA, the CDR3 is TGTGCCACCAGCCTGGCGCAGGGGAATGAGCAGTTCTTC. It translates to CATSLAQGNEQFF.